Listed below are T cell receptor beta chains from one sample, sequenced in a study of early T cells in non-severe SARS-CoV-2 infection. TCRdb re-analysed the 5' RACE reads in MiXCR, keeping a single row per CDR3 protein. The sample carries 25,000 to 35,000 distinct CDR3 sequences, 5% to 6.5% recorded once. Specimen: whole blood. All receptors come from an adult who was a healthcare worker with PCR-confirmed SARS-CoV-2 infection or an uninfected control (not recorded which). Each CDR3 is given with its conserved first and last residue. Fields, in order: CDR3 DNA, CDR3 protein, V gene, CDR3 length, J gene, D gene, clone size. A D gene is named only where the DNA matches it firmly. Expanded clones get a size class; other rows say once, few or many, or leave the size out.

CDR3nt: TGTGCCAGCAGCTTAGGCGCAGGGGGGGGCGAGCAGTACTTC
CDR3aa: CASSLGAGGGEQYF
v_gene: TRBV11-2
len: 14
j_gene: TRBJ2-7
d_gene: -
abundance: many

CDR3nt: TGTGCCAGTAGTGCCCGGGGACAGGCGGGCAATCAGCCCCAGCATTTT
CDR3aa: CASSARGQAGNQPQHF
v_gene: TRBV19
len: 16
j_gene: TRBJ1-5
d_gene: TRBD1
abundance: -

CDR3nt: TGTGCCAGCAGTTACTCGAGGGACAGCCTCAGGAACACTGAAGCTTTCTTT
CDR3aa: CASSYSRDSLRNTEAFF
v_gene: TRBV6-2/TRBV6-3
len: 17
j_gene: TRBJ1-1
d_gene: TRBD1
abundance: -

CDR3nt: TGTGCCAGCAGCCGACGGGACTACACAGATACGCAGTATTTT
CDR3aa: CASSRRDYTDTQYF
v_gene: TRBV7-2
len: 14
j_gene: TRBJ2-3
d_gene: TRBD2
abundance: -

CDR3nt: TGTGCCAGCAGCCTAGGGGCCCCAGATACGCAGTATTTT
CDR3aa: CASSLGAPDTQYF
v_gene: TRBV7-9
len: 13
j_gene: TRBJ2-3
d_gene: -
abundance: many

CDR3nt: TGTGCCAGCAGTTACCAGGGGTTGGGTGAGCAGTTCTTC
CDR3aa: CASSYQGLGEQFF
v_gene: TRBV6-5
len: 13
j_gene: TRBJ2-1
d_gene: -
abundance: many

CDR3nt: TGTGCCAGCAGTACGGGACTCAAAGATACGCAGTATTTT
CDR3aa: CASSTGLKDTQYF
v_gene: TRBV7-2
len: 13
j_gene: TRBJ2-3
d_gene: -
abundance: many

CDR3nt: TGCAGCGTTGGACGGGAGTTAACAGATACGCAGTATTTT
CDR3aa: CSVGRELTDTQYF
v_gene: TRBV29-1
len: 13
j_gene: TRBJ2-3
d_gene: -
abundance: -

CDR3nt: TGTGCCAGCTCACCATCTCAGGGGGCAGGTGGCACTGAAGCTTTCTTT
CDR3aa: CASSPSQGAGGTEAFF
v_gene: TRBV18
len: 16
j_gene: TRBJ1-1
d_gene: TRBD1
abundance: medium-sized

CDR3nt: TGTGCCAGTAGTAGATCGACGGAGGAGACCCAGTACTTC
CDR3aa: CASSRSTEETQYF
v_gene: TRBV19
len: 13
j_gene: TRBJ2-5
d_gene: -
abundance: -

CDR3nt: TGTGCCAGCAGCCAACGACAGGGAGGGGTCACTGAAGCTTTCTTT
CDR3aa: CASSQRQGGVTEAFF
v_gene: TRBV7-9
len: 15
j_gene: TRBJ1-1
d_gene: TRBD1
abundance: many

CDR3nt: TGCGCCAGCAGCTTGGTGGGACTGGACACCGGGGAGCTTTTTTTT
CDR3aa: CASSLVGLDTGELFF
v_gene: TRBV5-1
len: 15
j_gene: TRBJ2-2
d_gene: -
abundance: many

CDR3nt: TGTGCCAGCAGTTTATGGACTAGCGGAACCGGGGAGCTGTTTTTT
CDR3aa: CASSLWTSGTGELFF
v_gene: TRBV12-3/TRBV12-4
len: 15
j_gene: TRBJ2-2
d_gene: TRBD2
abundance: many

CDR3nt: TGCGCCAGCAGCTTGGCCGCGGGAGACGGGCAGTACTTC
CDR3aa: CASSLAAGDGQYF
v_gene: TRBV5-1
len: 13
j_gene: TRBJ2-7
d_gene: TRBD2
abundance: many

CDR3nt: TGTGCCAGCACCATTACTAGCGCCAGCTCCTACAATGAGCAGTTCTTC
CDR3aa: CASTITSASSYNEQFF
v_gene: TRBV7-3
len: 16
j_gene: TRBJ2-1
d_gene: TRBD2
abundance: -

CDR3nt: TGTGCCAGCAGCCTCGGGACAACGCAGTATTTT
CDR3aa: CASSLGTTQYF
v_gene: TRBV7-3
len: 11
j_gene: TRBJ2-3
d_gene: -
abundance: many

CDR3nt: TGTGCCAGCAGCTTAGGGCTAGCGAACACCGGGGAGCTGTTTTTT
CDR3aa: CASSLGLANTGELFF
v_gene: TRBV7-3
len: 15
j_gene: TRBJ2-2
d_gene: -
abundance: many

CDR3nt: TGCAGCGTTGAAGATCAATCGGACGGTCTTGGAAACACCATATATTTT
CDR3aa: CSVEDQSDGLGNTIYF
v_gene: TRBV29-1
len: 16
j_gene: TRBJ1-3
d_gene: -
abundance: -

CDR3nt: TGTGCCAGCAGCCACCCAGGACTAGCGGGGACTTTAGCAAAAAACATTCAGTACTTC
CDR3aa: CASSHPGLAGTLAKNIQYF
v_gene: TRBV3-1
len: 19
j_gene: TRBJ2-4
d_gene: TRBD2
abundance: -

CDR3nt: TGTGCCAGCCAACAGGGTGGCGGCCCCTACGAGCAGTACTTC
CDR3aa: CASQQGGGPYEQYF
v_gene: TRBV7-2
len: 14
j_gene: TRBJ2-7
d_gene: -
abundance: many

CDR3nt: TGTGCCAGCAGCGCAGGGAGAGAGACCCAGTACTTC
CDR3aa: CASSAGRETQYF
v_gene: TRBV7-6
len: 12
j_gene: TRBJ2-5
d_gene: -
abundance: many

CDR3nt: TGTGCCAGCAGCCAATTCAGGATCGAAAGGGAGCAGTACTTC
CDR3aa: CASSQFRIEREQYF
v_gene: TRBV3-1
len: 14
j_gene: TRBJ2-7
d_gene: -
abundance: many

CDR3nt: TGTGCCAGCAGCTTAGCTAGTAGCGGAGGCTACAATGAGCAGTTCTTC
CDR3aa: CASSLASSGGYNEQFF
v_gene: TRBV7-2
len: 16
j_gene: TRBJ2-1
d_gene: -
abundance: many

CDR3nt: TGTGCCAGCAGCCCCCAGGGAGTGTTGGCAGATACGCAGTATTTT
CDR3aa: CASSPQGVLADTQYF
v_gene: TRBV6-1
len: 15
j_gene: TRBJ2-3
d_gene: -
abundance: few

CDR3nt: TGTGCCAGCAGGCCCCAACAGGGGCACTACGAGCAGTACTTC
CDR3aa: CASRPQQGHYEQYF
v_gene: TRBV12-3/TRBV12-4
len: 14
j_gene: TRBJ2-7
d_gene: TRBD1
abundance: few

CDR3nt: TGTGCCAGCAGTTTACCGACTGAGGGGGAGGAAGAGACCCAGTACTTC
CDR3aa: CASSLPTEGEEETQYF
v_gene: TRBV6-5
len: 16
j_gene: TRBJ2-5
d_gene: -
abundance: few

CDR3nt: TGTGCCAGCAGCTCCCTGTCTGCGGGGGCCAACGTCCTGACTTTC
CDR3aa: CASSSLSAGANVLTF
v_gene: TRBV7-8
len: 15
j_gene: TRBJ2-6
d_gene: -
abundance: few

CDR3nt: TGTGCCAGCAGCCCCTCAAGTAGCGGGATTTTCAATGAGCAGTTCTTC
CDR3aa: CASSPSSSGIFNEQFF
v_gene: TRBV28
len: 16
j_gene: TRBJ2-1
d_gene: TRBD2
abundance: -

CDR3nt: TGTGCCAGCAGTTTATATCTTGCGGAATCCTCCTACAATGAGCAGTTCTTC
CDR3aa: CASSLYLAESSYNEQFF
v_gene: TRBV28
len: 17
j_gene: TRBJ2-1
d_gene: -
abundance: many

CDR3nt: TGTGCCATTACGACAGGGCATGAGCAGTTCTTC
CDR3aa: CAITTGHEQFF
v_gene: TRBV10-3
len: 11
j_gene: TRBJ2-1
d_gene: TRBD1
abundance: many

CDR3nt: TGTGCCAGCAGTTTACTAGCGGGAGCAACAGATACGCAGTATTTT
CDR3aa: CASSLLAGATDTQYF
v_gene: TRBV27
len: 15
j_gene: TRBJ2-3
d_gene: TRBD2
abundance: many

CDR3nt: TGTGCCAGCACCCAATCGGGTAATGAGCAGTTCTTC
CDR3aa: CASTQSGNEQFF
v_gene: TRBV6-6
len: 12
j_gene: TRBJ2-1
d_gene: -
abundance: many

CDR3nt: TGCGCCAGCAGCCAAGGTGGGGCAGCTCGACGAACAGATACGCAGTATTTT
CDR3aa: CASSQGGAARRTDTQYF
v_gene: TRBV4-3
len: 17
j_gene: TRBJ2-3
d_gene: -
abundance: few

CDR3nt: TGTGCCAGTACGTCTGCTGGGGCCAACGTCCTGACTTTC
CDR3aa: CASTSAGANVLTF
v_gene: TRBV19
len: 13
j_gene: TRBJ2-6
d_gene: -
abundance: -

CDR3nt: TGCGCCAGCAGCTTGGTGGGCGGGGAGCTGTTTTTT
CDR3aa: CASSLVGGELFF
v_gene: TRBV5-1
len: 12
j_gene: TRBJ2-2
d_gene: -
abundance: many

CDR3nt: TGTGCCAGCAGTAGTCCAGGGGCGGCCTATGGCTACACCTTC
CDR3aa: CASSSPGAAYGYTF
v_gene: TRBV7-2
len: 14
j_gene: TRBJ1-2
d_gene: -
abundance: -